This TCR beta chain emerged from a study of cytomegalovirus exposure and HLA in healthy donors (dated by TCRdb to 2015 to 2018). Regarding the study in general: According to an earlier analysis of 587 of the donors, 200 million or so T cells yielded 117 million unique TCR beta sequences and 276 Gb of sequence data. Approximately 310 gigabases of sequencing data and 70 million to 95 million unique TCR sequences made up an early release that covered roughly 670 HLA-typed donors. An earlier analysis of roughly 580 of the donors used high-throughput TCR beta sequencing to judge whether each TCR beta V gene segment behaved as functional or pseudogenic. Of the 300 to 450 genotyped donors, about 84% fell in the genetic ancestry cluster associated with self-reported Caucasian donors. A separate validation cohort of 100 to 150 different subjects was used in addition to the 666-subject first cohort. The study profiled the T cell repertoires of about 720 subjects by immunosequencing and related them to cytomegalovirus serostatus. Genome-wide SNP genotypes for about 65% of the 666 donors were used in a later genetic analysis, which treated that subset as a discovery cohort. Rather than using new phenotypic data, the later analysis identified candidate immune exposures from TCR beta sequences and from how often those sequences occurred across donors. On average, 235,054 unique TCR beta nucleotide sequences were sequenced per donor among 350 to 400 genotyped donors of the cohort, with roughly a sixth of those sequences being non-productive. Donor age, sex, ethnicity and CMV serostatus were compiled alongside the repertoire data. The number of donors typed differed by locus, with roughly 620-630 for A, B, C, DRB1 and DQB1, over 500 for DQA1, about 610 for DPA1, and approximately 470 for DPB1. To predict cytomegalovirus infection status, the study combined high-throughput TCR immunosequencing, statistical association of individual TCRs with disease status, and machine learning. A later analysis re-examined previously published TCR beta repertoires from more than 650 donors and added high-resolution HLA genotyping to investigate patterns of TCR occurrence. Every repertoire in the discovery cohort had been generated on one and the same sequencing platform. The study aimed to test whether signatures of past pathogen exposure could be identified by cataloging public T cell receptors. Because of strong linkage in the cohort, four to six DR-DQ haplotypes were treated as single units for association and clustering. HLA typing included class I and class II loci at four-digit resolution. Study-wide findings and limitations: CMV serostatus was the only immune exposure information available for the cohort. The classifier was reported to diagnose cytomegalovirus status with high specificity and sensitivity in both the original cohort and the validation cohort. Most CMV-associated TCR beta chains appeared to be HLA-restricted in a later analysis, and the HLA associations seemed to be driven largely by CMV exposure. While some public TCRs were present in many individuals, most TCR sequences turned up only very rarely across donors. Some IMGT-functional V segments, including TRBV6-2 and TRBV6-3, could not be told apart with the 87-base-pair reads, so those segments were excluded. In this cohort, only TCR beta chains were sequenced, and detectable features were limited by the absence of alpha or paired-chain data. In a later analysis, TCR association rates were found to vary across HLA loci, with the most associated TCRs seen for DRB1 alleles and the fewest for HLA-C alleles. In an earlier analysis of some 640 of the donors, most TCR beta V segments were observed in productive rearrangements about 90% or about 30% of the time, broadly matching IMGT annotations. Sequencing depth was assumed to be roughly uniform across donors in the presence/absence analyses, though that assumption may not hold. In a later genetic analysis, a missense DCLRE1C variant was associated with V-gene and J-gene trimming of TCR beta chains, and the association was replicated in an independent cohort. Assigning TCR associations to individual alleles was difficult when HLA alleles, especially DR and DQ, strongly co-occurred. The study gave a list of 150 to 200 TCR beta chains associated with cytomegalovirus. Three of the identified cytomegalovirus-associated TCR beta chains were confirmed in vitro to be specific for cytomegalovirus antigens. Because HLA typing was unavailable for some donors at each locus, only the typed subset was used in association tests. Correlated functional status among segregating V segments might be attributable to linkage disequilibrium, but an unknown experimental factor could not be ruled out. Fewer than 20 rarely observed V segments, including chromosome 9 orphons, were excluded from the earlier analysis of several hundred of the donors because counts were too low. A further reported finding was that TCR beta sequences accurately predicted the HLA-A and HLA-B alleles for most subjects in the first cohort. The authors suggested that the approach could potentially be extended to other disease states and immunological phenotypes. The sequencing pipeline was judged likely to have produced a cluster of highly shared sequence variants as a technical artifact. A later genetic analysis reported fewer N-insertions in productive TCRs among donors in an Asian-associated ancestry cluster than the approximately 670-donor mean. Compared with equally common non-associated chains, HLA-associated TCR beta chains in a later analysis were more clonally expanded and had lower generation probabilities. In a later analysis, more than 15,000 TCR beta sequences were associated with specific HLA alleles at a false discovery rate of 0.05. In a later analysis, several top co-occurrence clusters were reported to appear linked to parvovirus B19, influenza, CMV and Epstein-Barr virus.

Library preparation employed the immunoSEQ multiplex PCR assay. For the multiplex PCR, a mixture combining 60 forward primers for TCR Vbeta segments and 13 reverse primers for TCR Jbeta segments was used. The CDR3 region of rearranged TCR beta genes was amplified from genomic DNA by a multiplex PCR assay. The Illumina HiSeq System was used to sequence the amplified TCR beta libraries as 87-base-pair reads. Turning to the authors' computational methods: Across the 666 repertoires, a later analysis counted around 80 million unique TCR beta chains, roughly 11 million of which were shared by at least two donors. Raw reads were error-corrected and collapsed into unique sequences with a nearest-neighbor algorithm that merged closely related sequences to remove PCR and sequencing errors. To assign V, D and J gene segments, CDR3 sequences were aligned to IMGT reference sequences. For a sequence to be retained, a match of at least six nucleotides was required to both a V gene segment and a J gene segment. A rearrangement counted as productive if the CDR3 had no stop codons and remained in frame with V and J, and every other rearrangement counted as non-productive. CDR3 was defined according to IMGT convention as the region running from the second conserved V-encoded cysteine to the conserved J-encoded phenylalanine. Sequences without an unambiguous match to a single V gene segment were excluded from the earlier analysis of approximately 600 of the donors. In an earlier analysis of 450 to 750 of the donors, a V segment was called functional when productive rearrangements were above 56.7%, and segregating when the standard deviation between donors exceeded 5%. To diagnose cytomegalovirus status from the catalog of TCR beta chain sequences, a statistical classification framework was built. A later analysis assigned V and J genes by comparing TCR nucleotide sequences with IMGT/GENE-DB human TR gene sequences. Using the TCRdist pipeline, a later analysis assigned CDR3 sequences along with most-parsimonious VDJ recombination scenarios. In a later analysis, every TCR beta chain was defined by the combination of its CDR3 amino acid sequence and its V-gene family, and reads without a unique V-gene family were dropped. To address suspected cross-contamination and a sequencing artifact, a later analysis removed roughly 640 highly shared, low-generation-probability nucleotide sequences. In a later analysis, a clonal expansion index for each public chain was calculated from normalized within-repertoire ranks of inferred template counts. In a later analysis, generation probabilities were computed with a VDJ recombination model fitted to out-of-frame rearrangements, and the resulting probabilities were checked against IGoR. Hypergeometric tests were used in a later analysis to score TCR-TCR, TCR-HLA and TCR-CMV co-occurrence, with a repertoire-size bias correction applied to the TCR pairs. False discovery rates were estimated in a later analysis by permuting HLA or CMV assignments 20 times. In a later analysis, co-occurring TCRs were grouped using DBSCAN, with TCRdist sequence similarity added in when clustering inside HLA-allele-positive subsets. For co-occurrence clustering, repertoires with fewer than 30,000 or more than 120,000 public chains were excluded, along with 4 to 6 repertoires with anomalous nucleotide sharing. TCRdb holds this immuneACCESS table with in-frame rearrangements only. Some clones are missing; in checked studies, unresolved V genes explain under half, and the rest has no known cause. V and J calls and clone size are those listed in that table; D and trimming were worked out from the DNA. The sample table records about 140,000 clones; about 86% of these occur just once. Of the sample, around 4.3% falls within the top ten clones.

From its cysteine to its phenylalanine, the CDR3 spans 13 amino acids. Of the read, only the CDR3 DNA is kept; its 39 bases are in frame from base 1. V is clipped by 6 bases and J by 6 bases, and the sequence between their germline boundaries is 13 bases long. CDR1 and CDR2 are read off the germline V gene as MNHEY and SVGAGI. The cohort consisted of approximately 690 healthy bone marrow donors. All cohort members were sampled while nominally healthy, although unrecorded immune exposures were likely present. The donor was CMV seropositive and was included in the group of 289 seropositive cohort members. A peripheral blood sample was collected from each donor, and TCR beta sequencing was performed on peripheral blood mononuclear cells. The Qiagen DNeasy Blood Extraction Kit was used to extract genomic DNA from the blood cell samples. Notes on this clone: Its target antigen remains unknown. The sample holds no much larger clone one base away, and base qualities are not on file.

Sequenced: PBMCs. The clonotype originates from a man aged 40-55 years in good health and CMV-seropositive. The rearranged chain carries TRBV6-5 and TRBJ2-3; a weak D assignment points to TRBD2 (5 bases agree). The CDR3 is CASRDGVRDTQYF. DNA sequence: TGTGCCAGCAGGGACGGGGTCAGGGATACGCAGTATTTT.